A single sample gave rise to the 17 T cell receptor beta chains below, sequenced in a study of blood T cell repertoires in COVID-19. The repertoire was sequenced with immunoSEQ multiplex PCR; TCRdb's copy has only in-frame clones and lacks some. Among nearly 300,000 clones listed, roughly 84% were seen once. The material sequenced was peripheral blood. These receptors came from a human donor with COVID-19, enrolled during active disease. The donor label of this sample is uncertain.

This clone was seen once. J is TRBJ2-7 and V is TRBV7-2, with D tentatively TRBD2 (5 bases). The CDR3 length is 14 residues. Germline assignment: CDR1 SGHTA and CDR2 FQGNSA. V shed 5 bases and J shed 2 bases, with 13 bases lying between them. In DNA form, the CDR3 reads TGTGCCAGCAGCCGTCCGGGATCTCCCTACGAGCAGTACTTC. Amino acids: CASSRPGSPYEQYF.

Only one count was recorded for this clone. This rearrangement joins TRBV5-1 to TRBJ2-5, with TRBD1 identical over 9 bases. There are 16 residues in the CDR3. Trimming cost V 2 bases and J 1 base; bases outside gene matches: 6. The germline gives CDR1 SGHRS, CDR2 YFSETQ. CDR3 region: CASSFGPGQGQETQYF. CDR3 coding DNA: TGCGCCAGCAGCTTCGGACCGGGACAGGGCCAAGAGACCCAGTACTTC.

This clone was seen just once. CDR3 sequence (DNA): TGTGCCAGCAGTGACTCGGGGGGGATGAGCACAGATACGCAGTATTTT. Its translation is CASSDSGGMSTDTQYF. This sequence joins TRBV6-4 and TRBJ2-3; 7 bases map to TRBD2. Germline V lookup: CDR1 MRHNA, CDR2 SNTAGT. This CDR3 contains 16 residues. The junction had 3 bases not matched to a gene; V was cut back by 0 bases and J by 0 bases.

The chain employs TRBV19 and TRBJ1-2, with D possibly being TRBD1 (5 bases). Germline V gives CDR1 LNHDA, CDR2 SQIVND (reference sequence). The CDR3 has 15 amino acids. The V end was cut by 3 bases, the J end by 9 bases, with 20 bases between. The CDR3 sequence: CASSMFSRQPSRYTF. DNA of the CDR3: TGTGCCAGTAGTATGTTCTCTAGACAGCCAAGTCGCTACACCTTC.

The chain couples TRBV7-3 to TRBJ2-2, with D maybe TRBD2 (6 bases). CDR1 and CDR2 (germline): SGHTA, FQGTGA. Trimming pared 1 base from V and 3 bases from J, leaving 9 bases between. This CDR3 comprises 15 residues. This CDR3 is CASSLKLADTGELFF. CDR3 DNA: TGTGCCAGCAGCTTAAAACTAGCAGACACCGGGGAGCTGTTTTTT.

The genes are TRBV18 and TRBJ2-5; possible D gene TRBD2, 5 bases. V was shortened by 6 bases and J by 0 bases, with 14 bases between the two germline ends. The germline V gene has CDR1 KGHSH and CDR2 LQKENI. The CDR3 totals 15 residues. The CDR3 coding sequence is TGTGCCAGCTCTCCGCATACGGGGTACCAAGAGACCCAGTACTTC. It encodes CASSPHTGYQETQYF.

The rearrangement links TRBV5-1 to TRBJ2-7, with D tentatively TRBD1 (6 bases). The CDR3 has 14 amino acids. Germline lookup yields CDR1 SGHRS and CDR2 YFSETQ. V lost 0 bases and J lost 0, with 7 bases in between. DNA of the CDR3: TGCGCCAGCAGCTTGGGACAGGCCTCCTACGAGCAGTACTTC. It codes for CASSLGQASYEQYF.

The chain couples TRBV30 to TRBJ1-1; 7 positions match TRBD1. This CDR3 comprises 15 residues. Trimming took 1 base from V and 0 from J; bases not matched to a gene: 5. Germline V gene lookup returns CDR1 GTSNPN and CDR2 SVGIG (reference sequence). The DNA for the CDR3 is TGTGCCTGGAGTGAAATGGGACAGTTGAACACTGAAGCTTTCTTT. Translation gives CAWSEMGQLNTEAFF.

This rearrangement joins TRBV14 to TRBJ2-1; D unclear. CDR1 is SGHDN and CDR2 is FVKESK in the germline V gene. CDR3 length equals 13 residues. V lost 1 base and J lost 12, with 13 bases in between. Here the CDR3 reads CASSQVFPERQFF. The CDR3 DNA reads TGTGCCAGCAGCCAAGTTTTCCCGGAGAGGCAGTTCTTC.

The V and J genes are TRBV3-1 (or the pseudogene TRBV3-2) and TRBJ1-2; TRBD1 aligns across 7 bases. CDR1 and CDR2 (germline): LGHDT, YNNKEL (reference sequence). The CDR3 extends over 14 amino acids. V was clipped by 4 bases and J by 4 bases; unmatched bases: 6. CDR3 in DNA: TGTGCCAGCAGCCCACTCCGGACAGGCTATGGCTACACCTTC. Translated: CASSPLRTGYGYTF.

This chain uses TRBV5-8 with TRBJ2-7; 10 nucleotides align to TRBD1. This CDR3 has 15 residues. CDR1 SGHTS and CDR2 YDEGEE come from the germline V gene. Trimming removed 0 bases from V and 2 bases from J; junction bases left unmatched: 2. CDR3 sequence reads: CASSLAGQGTYEQYF. The CDR3 DNA follows: TGTGCCAGCAGCTTGGCGGGACAGGGGACCTACGAGCAGTACTTC.

The rearrangement uses TRBV4-1 and TRBJ2-1, with 12 bases that match TRBD2. V lost 4 bases, J lost 2 bases, and 3 bases stayed unmatched. The CDR3 totals 16 residues. Germline CDR1 and CDR2: MGHRA and YSYEKL. The CDR3 is CASSRRLAGAYNEQFF. DNA for the CDR3: TGCGCCAGCAGCCGCCGACTAGCGGGAGCCTACAATGAGCAGTTCTTC.

J is TRBJ2-7 and V is TRBV18; D gene unclear. The ends were cut back, 2 bases at V and 6 bases at J, with 11 bases in the middle. Per germline, CDR1 KGHSH and CDR2 LQKENI. The CDR3 length is 13 residues. The CDR3 loop is CASSPSGGREQYF. The CDR3 DNA reads TGTGCCAGCTCACCATCCGGTGGGCGCGAGCAGTACTTC.

The CDR3 protein is CASRTGTSGSVYEQYF. The CDR3 DNA is TGTGCCAGCAGAACCGGGACTAGCGGGAGTGTCTACGAGCAGTACTTC. The rearrangement uses TRBV3-1 (or the pseudogene TRBV3-2) and TRBJ2-7; 14 bases match TRBD2. From germline, CDR1 is LGHDT and CDR2 YNNKEL (reference sequence). V dropped 6 bases and J dropped 3; count of bases not matched to a gene: 7. The CDR3 totals 16 residues.

The CDR3 spells CASSLAHLETQYF. CDR3 in DNA: TGTGCCAGCAGCTTAGCGCACTTGGAGACCCAGTACTTC. J is TRBJ2-5 and V is TRBV7-9; no clear D gene. This CDR3 has 13 residues. Trimming left V 0 bases short and J 5 bases short, with 7 bases between. Germline values: CDR1 SEHNR, CDR2 FQNEAQ (reference sequence).

The chain combines TRBV3-1 (or the pseudogene TRBV3-2) with TRBJ2-3, with 7 bases aligning to TRBD1. The germline gives CDR1 LGHDT, CDR2 YNNKEL (reference sequence). V was pared by 6 bases and J by 5 bases, with 8 bases of the junction left unmatched. The CDR3 is 14 residues long. The DNA for the CDR3 is TGTGCCAGCAGGGACGACAGGGCAGGAGATACGCAGTATTTT. As protein: CASRDDRAGDTQYF.

A remark on this clone: The DNA is left out, because the CDR3 cannot be placed on it with certainty; the CDR3 is given as TCRdb lists it. The chain carries TRBV7-2 and TRBJ2-7; TRBD1 reflects the table's D call only, with no check against the DNA. The CDR3 has 14 residues if both end residues are counted. In germline, CDR1 is SGHTA, CDR2 FQGNSA. The CDR3 sequence is CASSFGTGSDSWYF.